A selection of T cell receptor beta chains follows, all from one sample in a study of blood T cell repertoires in COVID-19. Assay: immunoSEQ multiplex PCR; the TCRdb copy retains only in-frame clones and omits some. The repertoire consists of 130,000 to 150,000 clones, with 88% occurring once and the leading ten covering about 2.5%. The sample was peripheral blood. The receptors originated from a human donor in a cohort sampled during active COVID-19. The CDR3 runs from the conserved cysteine through the conserved F or W. Fields, in order: V gene, clone size, D gene, J gene, CDR3 DNA, CDR3 protein. D genes are given only for firm matches. Expanded clones get a size class; other rows say once, few or many, or leave the size out.

v_gene: TRBV10-3
abundance: once
d_gene: TRBD2
j_gene: TRBJ2-5
CDR3nt: TGTGCCATCAGTCGGGGGACTAACCAAGAGACCCAGTACTTC
CDR3aa: CAISRGTNQETQYF

v_gene: TRBV10-2
abundance: NA
d_gene: NA
j_gene: TRBJ1-6
CDR3nt: TGCGCCAGTTCGGAGGCCCAGTCACCCCTCCACTTT
CDR3aa: CASSEAQSPLHF

v_gene: TRBV11-2
abundance: NA
d_gene: NA
j_gene: TRBJ1-5
CDR3nt: TGTGCCAGCAGCTTTAATAGCAATCAGCCCCAGCATTTT
CDR3aa: CASSFNSNQPQHF

v_gene: TRBV28
abundance: NA
d_gene: TRBD1
j_gene: TRBJ1-6
CDR3nt: TGTGCCAGCAGTTTGGGGACAGGGGTAGCCTATAATTCACCCCTCCACTTT
CDR3aa: CASSLGTGVAYNSPLHF

v_gene: TRBV3-1/TRBV3-2
abundance: NA
d_gene: TRBD1
j_gene: TRBJ1-3
CDR3nt: TGTGCCAGCAGCCAACAGGGGGCTATAAACACCATATATTTT
CDR3aa: CASSQQGAINTIYF

v_gene: TRBV5-1
abundance: NA
d_gene: NA
j_gene: TRBJ1-2
CDR3nt: TGCGCCAGCAGCTTGCGCCGCGACAGCTTAGATGGCTACACCTTC
CDR3aa: CASSLRRDSLDGYTF

v_gene: TRBV13
abundance: NA
d_gene: NA
j_gene: TRBJ1-5
CDR3nt: TGTGCCAGCAGCTTAGGAGGGGGCAATCAGCCCCAGCATTTT
CDR3aa: CASSLGGGNQPQHF

v_gene: TRBV11-3
abundance: NA
d_gene: NA
j_gene: TRBJ1-5
CDR3nt: TGTGCCAGCAGCTTCAGAACAGGGTATCAGCCCCAGCATTTT
CDR3aa: CASSFRTGYQPQHF

v_gene: TRBV4-1
abundance: NA
d_gene: NA
j_gene: TRBJ1-5
CDR3nt: TGCGCCAGCAGCCGATTAACGGGTCCCGGGGAGCAGCCCCAGCATTTT
CDR3aa: CASSRLTGPGEQPQHF

v_gene: TRBV12-3/TRBV12-4
abundance: NA
d_gene: TRBD2
j_gene: TRBJ2-1
CDR3nt: TGTGCCAGCAGTTTGGGGGGGACGCAGTTCTTC
CDR3aa: CASSLGGTQFF

v_gene: TRBV7-2
abundance: NA
d_gene: TRBD2
j_gene: TRBJ2-7
CDR3nt: TGTGCCAGCAGCGCTCTTAGCGGGGTTCAGAAGCAGTACTTC
CDR3aa: CASSALSGVQKQYF

v_gene: TRBV5-1
abundance: NA
d_gene: NA
j_gene: TRBJ1-1
CDR3nt: TGCGCCAGCAGCTGGACAGATAGAGGGTTGGCTTTCTTT
CDR3aa: CASSWTDRGLAFF

v_gene: TRBV9
abundance: NA
d_gene: NA
j_gene: TRBJ1-1
CDR3nt: TGTGCCAGCAGCGTAGTCCAGAACACTGAAGCTTTCTTT
CDR3aa: CASSVVQNTEAFF

v_gene: TRBV5-1
abundance: NA
d_gene: TRBD2
j_gene: TRBJ2-1
CDR3nt: TGCGCCAGCAGCCGGACTAGCGGGAGCGATGAGCAGTTCTTC
CDR3aa: CASSRTSGSDEQFF

v_gene: TRBV19
abundance: NA
d_gene: TRBD2
j_gene: TRBJ2-5
CDR3nt: TGTGCCAGTAGTATAGCCACGACCGGGACTAGCGGGGGGTATTACGAGGAGACCCAGTACTTC
CDR3aa: CASSIATTGTSGGYYEETQYF

v_gene: TRBV4-3
abundance: NA
d_gene: TRBD1
j_gene: TRBJ2-3
CDR3nt: TGCGCCAGCAGCCAAAAGGGGGCAGGAGATACGCAGTATTTT
CDR3aa: CASSQKGAGDTQYF

v_gene: TRBV7-9
abundance: few
d_gene: TRBD1
j_gene: TRBJ2-7
CDR3nt: TGTGCCAGCAGCTTCGGCCAGGGGGATGAGGACGAGCAGTACTTC
CDR3aa: CASSFGQGDEDEQYF

v_gene: TRBV29-1
abundance: NA
d_gene: TRBD1
j_gene: TRBJ2-2
CDR3nt: TGCAGCGTAGCCAGGGACAGAGCGAACACCGGGGAGCTGTTTTTT
CDR3aa: CSVARDRANTGELFF

v_gene: TRBV27
abundance: NA
d_gene: NA
j_gene: TRBJ1-1
CDR3nt: TGTGCCAGCAGTTCTTCCCTTAAAAAAGCTTTCTTT
CDR3aa: CASSSSLKKAFF

v_gene: TRBV7-2
abundance: NA
d_gene: TRBD1
j_gene: TRBJ2-1
CDR3nt: TGTGCCAGCAGCATAGACAGGGGTTTGGGCAATGAGCAGTTCTTC
CDR3aa: CASSIDRGLGNEQFF

v_gene: TRBV11-3
abundance: NA
d_gene: NA
j_gene: TRBJ2-1
CDR3nt: TGTGCCAGCAGCTTATCCTCTTCCAGGGGCACTGAGCAGTTCTTC
CDR3aa: CASSLSSSRGTEQFF

v_gene: TRBV7-2
abundance: NA
d_gene: NA
j_gene: TRBJ1-6
CDR3nt: TGTGCCAGCAGCGTTAGAGCGGGGGCGCGGTATAATTCACCCCTCCACTTT
CDR3aa: CASSVRAGARYNSPLHF

v_gene: TRBV4-3
abundance: NA
d_gene: TRBD2
j_gene: TRBJ2-5
CDR3nt: TGCGCCAGCAGCCAAGAGTTGGCTTTTCCCCCGACTAGCGGGAGAATTTTGGGGACCCAGTACTTC
CDR3aa: CASSQELAFPPTSGRILGTQYF

v_gene: TRBV30
abundance: NA
d_gene: TRBD2
j_gene: TRBJ2-7
CDR3nt: TGTGCCTGGAGTGACCCACCGGCGGGAGCTCGGGAGCAGTACTTC
CDR3aa: CAWSDPPAGAREQYF

v_gene: TRBV5-5
abundance: NA
d_gene: NA
j_gene: TRBJ2-7
CDR3nt: TGTGCCAGCAGCTTGGAGGGTCTGGGGGGCTACGAGCAGTACTTC
CDR3aa: CASSLEGLGGYEQYF

v_gene: TRBV19
abundance: NA
d_gene: TRBD1
j_gene: TRBJ2-7
CDR3nt: TGTGCCAGTAGTACCCTTCCAGGGGGAGCCTACGAGCAGTACTTC
CDR3aa: CASSTLPGGAYEQYF